These T cell receptor beta chains were read from a single sample in a study of PD-L1 blockade in urothelial cancer. The protocol was immunoSEQ multiplex PCR, while the TCRdb copy is restricted to in-frame clones and leaves out a portion. The sample gives nearly 45,000 clones, about 88% of which show up once; 20% to 30% is in the top ten. The sequences come from PBMCs, collected around atezolizumab (anti-PD-L1) treatment. The receptors were gathered from a donor older than 35 with urothelial cancer. The CDR3 runs from the conserved cysteine through the conserved F or W.

cdr3_aa: CASSLGRGLNEQYF
j_call: TRBJ2-7
v_call: TRBV13
cdr3_length: 14

cdr3_aa: CASSEVGGYEQYF
j_call: TRBJ2-7
v_call: TRBV6-1
cdr3_length: 13

cdr3_aa: CASSQSGTSGYTF
j_call: TRBJ1-2
v_call: TRBV14
cdr3_length: 13

cdr3_aa: CASSQDRWGPYEQYF
j_call: TRBJ2-7
v_call: TRBV4-3
cdr3_length: 15

cdr3_aa: CSVGADPYEQYF
j_call: TRBJ2-7
v_call: TRBV29-1
cdr3_length: 12

cdr3_aa: CASSLTGIRAFF
j_call: TRBJ1-1
v_call: TRBV7-2
cdr3_length: 12

cdr3_aa: CASSLGGNDYNEQFF
j_call: TRBJ2-1
v_call: TRBV7-3
cdr3_length: 15

cdr3_aa: CASNPTGDGNTIYF
j_call: TRBJ1-3
v_call: TRBV9
cdr3_length: 14

cdr3_aa: CASSYSYRTQGEQYF
j_call: TRBJ2-7
v_call: TRBV6-5
cdr3_length: 15

cdr3_aa: CSARQAEAEAFF
j_call: TRBJ1-1
v_call: TRBV29-1
cdr3_length: 12

cdr3_aa: CASSGGGGRANQPQHF
j_call: TRBJ1-5
v_call: TRBV7-8
cdr3_length: 16

cdr3_aa: CSVEGVSDEQYF
j_call: TRBJ2-7
v_call: TRBV29-1
cdr3_length: 12

cdr3_aa: CASSAIPLAQETQYF
j_call: TRBJ2-5
v_call: TRBV5-1
cdr3_length: 15

cdr3_aa: CASGAYGYTF
j_call: TRBJ1-2
v_call: TRBV6-6
cdr3_length: 10

cdr3_aa: CASSLGATESAYEQYF
j_call: TRBJ2-7
v_call: TRBV5-8
cdr3_length: 16

cdr3_aa: CASSRDSGGGEYF
j_call: TRBJ2-7
v_call: TRBV5-1
cdr3_length: 13